Below, 14 T cell receptor beta chains from the same sample are listed, as sequenced in a study of human thymus T cells. Using immunoSEQ multiplex PCR, the repertoire was profiled, and TCRdb retains in-frame clones only, with some absent. The sample lists roughly 86,000 clones; around 96% were seen once. It was from resections taken during corrective heart surgery that the thymus tissue came. Sequences were obtained from thymus tissue. These TCRs come from a boy under three years old with a congenital heart defect but otherwise immunologically healthy.

The chain recombines TRBV21-1 with TRBJ1-2; TRBD1 reflects the table's D call only, with no check against the DNA. TRBV21-1 has pseudogene status. The CDR3 has 13 residues. As DNA, the CDR3 is TGTGCCAGCACGACAGGGAGAGACTATGGCTACACCTTC. Its protein product is CASTTGRDYGYTF.

The genes are TRBV5-1 and TRBJ2-1; 15 nucleotides align to TRBD2. Trimming took 4 bases from V and 9 from J; bases not matched to a gene: 8. CDR1 SGHRS and CDR2 YFSETQ come from the germline V gene. This CDR3 has 16 residues. CDR3 residues: CASSLGLAGGPAEQFF. In DNA form, the CDR3 reads TGCGCCAGCAGCCTAGGACTAGCGGGGGGGCCCGCTGAGCAGTTCTTC.

This chain connects TRBV5-1 to TRBJ1-3, with unresolved D. V was pared by 5 bases and J by 4 bases, with 7 bases between. Looked up from germline, CDR1 is SGHRS and CDR2 is YFSETQ. CDR3 length equals 12 residues. The CDR3 sequence: CASRESGNTIYF. CDR3 DNA: TGCGCCAGCAGGGAATCCGGAAACACCATATATTTT. Based on the CDR3 plus reference TRBV5-1 and TRBJ1-3, the full variable domain is KAGVTQTPRYLIKTRGQQVTLSCSPISGHRSVSWYQQTPGQGLQFLFEYFSETQRNKGNFPGRFSGRQFSNSRSEMNVSTLELGDSALYLCASRESGNTIYFGEGSWLTVV.

The V and J genes are TRBV27 and TRBJ2-1; 8 bases are a match to TRBD2. The CDR3 extends over 13 amino acids. The junction had 6 bases not matched to a gene; V was cut back by 8 bases and J by 6 bases. Germline loops: CDR1 MNHEY, CDR2 SMNVEV (reference sequence). DNA of the CDR3: TGTGCCAGCTCCGCGGGACTAGTCAATGAGCAGTTCTTC. Protein: CASSAGLVNEQFF.

This clone has a single count. In DNA, the CDR3 is TGTGCCAGCAGCCCCCGGACAGGACCTGATCAGCCCCAGCATTTT. This translates into CASSPRTGPDQPQHF. The chain joins TRBV7-8 to TRBJ1-5; 7 nucleotides line up with TRBD1. V was pared by 5 bases and J by 5 bases, with 9 bases of the junction left unmatched. The CDR3 has 15 residues. CDR1 is SGHVS, CDR2 FQNEAQ, per germline.

This sequence joins TRBV10-3 and TRBJ1-5; TRBD1 matches 8 bases. The V gene's germline CDR1 is ENHRY and CDR2 SYGVKD. The CDR3 sequence is 18 residues long. V gave up 2 bases and J gave up 6 bases; unmatched junction bases: 15. The DNA of the CDR3 is TGTGCCATCAGTGAGCTCTCCGCCACAACAGGGGGAATTCAGCCCCAGCATTTT. Translating it yields CAISELSATTGGIQPQHF.

This chain connects TRBV15 to TRBJ2-1; TRBD2 agrees at 12 bases. CDR1 and CDR2 (germline): LNHNV, YYDKDF (reference sequence). This CDR3 comprises 14 residues. V lost 3 bases to trimming and J lost 7 bases; unmatched junction nucleotides: 1. CDR3 nucleotides: TGTGCCACCAGCAGGACTAGCGGGAGTAATGAGCAGTTCTTC. Amino acid sequence: CATSRTSGSNEQFF.

The chain employs TRBV7-2 and TRBJ2-4, with D unresolved. V shed 3 bases and J shed 1 base, with 4 bases lying between them. Germline CDR1 is SGHTA and CDR2 is FQGNSA. This CDR3 has 13 amino acids. The CDR3 bases are TGTGCCAGCAGCTTCTGGGCCAAAAACATTCAGTACTTC. This translates into CASSFWAKNIQYF.

This chain uses TRBV4-2 with TRBJ2-3; 14 positions match TRBD2. The length of the CDR3 is 19 residues. V shed 2 bases and J 3 bases; nucleotides not matched to a gene: 10. Per the germline V gene, CDR1 is LGHNA and CDR2 is YNFKEQ. The CDR3 spells CASSQPKTSGRAGTDTQYF. The CDR3 DNA sequence: TGTGCCAGCAGCCAACCCAAGACTAGCGGGAGGGCAGGGACAGATACGCAGTATTTT.

The J gene is TRBJ2-3, the V gene TRBV5-6; 13 nucleotides agree with TRBD2. This CDR3 region has 18 residues. The ends lost 0 bases at V and 0 bases at J; junction bases unmatched: 4. Germline assignment: CDR1 SGHDT and CDR2 YYEEEE. CDR3 nucleotides: TGTGCCAGCAGCTTGGTAGGACTAGCGGGGGAAAGCACAGATACGCAGTATTTT. Its protein product is CASSLVGLAGESTDTQYF. Looking up the rest from reference TRBV5-6 and TRBJ2-3 gives the full variable domain: DAGVTQSPTHLIKTRGQQVTLRCSPKSGHDTVSWYQQALGQGPQFIFQYYEEEERQRGNFPDRFSGHQFPNYSSELNVNALLLGDSALYLCASSLVGLAGESTDTQYFGPGTRLTVL.

The rearrangement links TRBV7-3 to TRBJ2-5, with a possible D match to TRBD1 (6 bases). V was pared by 5 bases and J by 3 bases, with 22 bases between. Germline assignment: CDR1 SGHTA and CDR2 FQGTGA. This CDR3 is 17 amino acids long. CDR3 sequence (DNA): TGTGCCAGCAGCCCCGAGGGGGACCCTCGTTACGAAGAGACCCAGTACTTC. Amino acids: CASSPEGDPRYEETQYF.

CDR3 residues: CASSHRRESDSPLHF. The CDR3 DNA follows: TGTGCCAGCAGCCACCGGAGGGAGAGTGATTCACCCCTCCACTTT. The chain couples TRBV2 to TRBJ1-6; no clear D gene. The CDR3 loop spans 15 amino acids. Trimming shortened V by 6 bases and J by 8 bases, and 17 bases separated the two germline ends. Germline CDR1 is SNHLY and CDR2 is FYNNEI.

The chain employs TRBV5-4 and TRBJ1-3; D is uncertain. The CDR3 length is 18 residues. The V end lost 1 base, the J end lost 0 bases, and 17 bases lay between the germline ends. Germline CDR1 reads SGHNT; CDR2 reads YYREEE (reference sequence). CDR3 loop: CASSLTPRGRSSGNTIYF. The CDR3 coding sequence is TGTGCCAGCAGCTTGACACCCCGAGGACGGTCCTCTGGAAACACCATATATTTT.

The chain uses TRBV6-5 and TRBJ2-4; D perhaps matches TRBD1 (5 bases). The CDR3 is made up of 16 amino acids. Germline CDR1 MNHEY, CDR2 SVGAGI. V was pared by 0 bases and J by 6 bases, with 15 bases between. In DNA form, the CDR3 reads TGTGCCAGCAGTTACTCGATAGACAGCTGCCCAAACATTCAGTACTTC. The encoded protein is CASSYSIDSCPNIQYF.